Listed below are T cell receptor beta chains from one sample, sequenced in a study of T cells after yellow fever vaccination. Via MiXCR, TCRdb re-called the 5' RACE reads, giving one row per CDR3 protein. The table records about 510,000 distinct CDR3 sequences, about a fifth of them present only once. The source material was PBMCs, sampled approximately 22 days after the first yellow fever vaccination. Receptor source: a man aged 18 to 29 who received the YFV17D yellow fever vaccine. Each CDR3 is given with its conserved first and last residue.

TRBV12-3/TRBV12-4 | CASSSARGEQFF
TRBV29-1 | CSGHSPLTGELFF
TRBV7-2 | CASSSPSLGTQYF
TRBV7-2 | CASSQSGGSQPQHF
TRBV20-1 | CSARMAGQTEAFF
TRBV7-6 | CASSEDWSSYNEQFF
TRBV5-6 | CASSLFSGGPAKNIQYF
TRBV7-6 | CASSGNQGANQPQHF
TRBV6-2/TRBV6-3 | CASSFVLALNTGELFF
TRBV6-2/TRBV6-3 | CASSSGTGINEQFF
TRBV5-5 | CASSFPRGPYNEQFF
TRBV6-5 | CASSYLGLAGASSYNEQFF
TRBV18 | CASSPQGQVYEQYF
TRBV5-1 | CASSLMSDEKLFF
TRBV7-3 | CASSFLPGPEGTQYF
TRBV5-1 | CASSLDFGRNEKLFF
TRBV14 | CASSLQGIPPLHF
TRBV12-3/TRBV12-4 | CASSYPAEQFF
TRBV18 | CASSQQETQYF
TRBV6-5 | CASSLRGADYNEQFF
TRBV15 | CATSRGGQPQHF
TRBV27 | CASSLGAGGFYEQYF
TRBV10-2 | CASSVTGGFYEQYF
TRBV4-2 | CASSQDQGRRNQPQHF
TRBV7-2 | CASSSTKRGGGRF
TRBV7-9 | CASSLGNPGAYEQYF
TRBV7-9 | CASSSPTASSYNEQFF
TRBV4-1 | CASSQVGFWTEAFF
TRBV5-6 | CASSLGPRGGTPFF
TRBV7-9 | CASSLDTQPQHF
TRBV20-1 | CSARVRGLSDTQYF
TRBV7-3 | CASSLTVGAGNEQFF
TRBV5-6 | CASSQWRNTIYF
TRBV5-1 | CASSLSGPPTDTQYF
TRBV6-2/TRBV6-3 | CASKRLAAGELFF
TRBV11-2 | CASSLDRDYRETQYF
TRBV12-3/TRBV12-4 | CASSFETSRQPQHF
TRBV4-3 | CASSQDAGFRELFF
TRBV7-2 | CASSQEPGPDTQYF
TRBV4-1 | CASSSQTGTSNEQFF
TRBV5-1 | CASSSAVGLGETQYF
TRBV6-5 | CASSSWTGKVGNTIYF
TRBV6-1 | CASRDRAYSPLHF
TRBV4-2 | CASSQGDLGNQETQYF
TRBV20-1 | CSARAGTEAFF
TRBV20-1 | CSATQFRGYEQYF
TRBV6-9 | CASRGTGQLSSDTQYF
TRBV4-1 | CASGEDSPLHF
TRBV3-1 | CASSQDHFNEQFF
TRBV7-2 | CASKTSWGQLGSPLHF
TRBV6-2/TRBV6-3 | CASTEGLAGPDTQYF
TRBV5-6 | CASSWESGGFQETQYF
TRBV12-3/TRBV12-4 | CASSPWTGLDTEAFF
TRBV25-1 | CATRDSENSPLHF
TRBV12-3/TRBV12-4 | CASSFRGHSPLHF
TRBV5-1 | CASSPRGSDSDTQYF